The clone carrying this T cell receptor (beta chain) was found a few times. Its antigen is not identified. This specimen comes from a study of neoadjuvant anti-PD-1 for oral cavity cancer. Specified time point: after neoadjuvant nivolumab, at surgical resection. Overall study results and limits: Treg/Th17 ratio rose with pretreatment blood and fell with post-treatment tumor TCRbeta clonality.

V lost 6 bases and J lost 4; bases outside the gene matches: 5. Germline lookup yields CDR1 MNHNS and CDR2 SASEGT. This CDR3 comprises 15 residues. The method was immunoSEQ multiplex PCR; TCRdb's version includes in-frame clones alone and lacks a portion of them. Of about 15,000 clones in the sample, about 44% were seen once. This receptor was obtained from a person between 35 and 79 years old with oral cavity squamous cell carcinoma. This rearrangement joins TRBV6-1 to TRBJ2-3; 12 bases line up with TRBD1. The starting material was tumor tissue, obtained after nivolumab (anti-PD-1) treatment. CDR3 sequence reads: CASRTGTGGPDTQYF. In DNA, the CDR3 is TGTGCCAGCAGGACCGGGACAGGGGGCCCAGATACGCAGTATTTT.